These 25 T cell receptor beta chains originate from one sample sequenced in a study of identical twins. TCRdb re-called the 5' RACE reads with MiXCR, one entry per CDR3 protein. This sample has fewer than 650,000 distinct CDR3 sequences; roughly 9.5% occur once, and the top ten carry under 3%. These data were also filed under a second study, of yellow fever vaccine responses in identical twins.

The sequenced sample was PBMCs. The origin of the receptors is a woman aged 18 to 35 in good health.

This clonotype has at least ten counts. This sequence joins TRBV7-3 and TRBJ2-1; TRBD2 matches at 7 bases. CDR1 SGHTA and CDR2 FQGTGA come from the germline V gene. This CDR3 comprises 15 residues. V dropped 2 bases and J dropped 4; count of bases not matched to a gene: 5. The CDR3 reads CASSLLGGGYNEQFF. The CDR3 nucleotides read TGTGCCAGCAGCTTACTGGGCGGGGGATACAATGAGCAGTTCTTC.

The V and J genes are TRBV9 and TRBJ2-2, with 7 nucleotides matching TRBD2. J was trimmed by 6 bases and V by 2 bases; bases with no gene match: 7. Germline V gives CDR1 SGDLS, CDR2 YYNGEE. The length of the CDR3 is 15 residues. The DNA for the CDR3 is TGTGCCAGCAGCGTTCGCCTAGCGGCCCCCGGGGAGCTGTTTTTT. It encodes CASSVRLAAPGELFF.

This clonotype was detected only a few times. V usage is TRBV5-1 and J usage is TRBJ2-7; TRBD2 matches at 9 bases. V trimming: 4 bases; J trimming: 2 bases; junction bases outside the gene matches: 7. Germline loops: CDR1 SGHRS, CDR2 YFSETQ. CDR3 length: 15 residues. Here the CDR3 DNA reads TGCGCCAGCAGCCCCTTGACTAGCGGAACCTACGAGCAGTACTTC. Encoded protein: CASSPLTSGTYEQYF.

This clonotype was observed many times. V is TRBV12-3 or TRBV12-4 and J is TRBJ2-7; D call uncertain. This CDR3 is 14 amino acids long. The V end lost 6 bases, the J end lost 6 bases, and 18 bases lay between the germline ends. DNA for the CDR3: TGTGCCAGCAGCTCGGACCCCCAGGTCCGCGAGCAGTACTTC. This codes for CASSSDPQVREQYF.

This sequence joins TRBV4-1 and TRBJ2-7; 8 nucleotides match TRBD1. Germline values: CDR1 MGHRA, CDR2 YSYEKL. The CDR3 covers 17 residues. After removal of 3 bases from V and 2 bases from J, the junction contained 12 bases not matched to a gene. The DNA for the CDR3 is TGCGCCAGCAGCCAGGGACTCGGGACAGGTGAACCCTACGAGCAGTACTTC. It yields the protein CASSQGLGTGEPYEQYF.

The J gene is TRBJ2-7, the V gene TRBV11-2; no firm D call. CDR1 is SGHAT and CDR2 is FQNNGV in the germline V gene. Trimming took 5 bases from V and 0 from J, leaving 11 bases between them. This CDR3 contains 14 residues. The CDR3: CASSRPGSSYEQYF. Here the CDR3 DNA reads TGTGCCAGCAGCCGACCGGGCTCCTCCTACGAGCAGTACTTC.

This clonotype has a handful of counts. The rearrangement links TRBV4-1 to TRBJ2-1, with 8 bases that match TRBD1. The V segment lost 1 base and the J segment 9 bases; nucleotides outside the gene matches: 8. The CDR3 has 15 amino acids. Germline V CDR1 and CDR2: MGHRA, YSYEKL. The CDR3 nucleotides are TGCGCCAGCAGCCAAGTGGGACAGGATGCCACTGAGCAGTTCTTC. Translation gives CASSQVGQDATEQFF.

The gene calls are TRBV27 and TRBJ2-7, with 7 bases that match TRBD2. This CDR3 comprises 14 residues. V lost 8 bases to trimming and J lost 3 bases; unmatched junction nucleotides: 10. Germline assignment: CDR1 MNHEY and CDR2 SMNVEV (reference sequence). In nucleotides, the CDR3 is TGTGCCAGCGCCAAAGCGGGACTGATCTACGAGCAGTACTTC. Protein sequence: CASAKAGLIYEQYF.

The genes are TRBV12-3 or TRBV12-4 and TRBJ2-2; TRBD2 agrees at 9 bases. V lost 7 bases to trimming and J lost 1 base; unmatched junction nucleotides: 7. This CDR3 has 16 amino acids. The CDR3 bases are TGTGCCAGCACCCTGGTGACTAGCGGGAACACCGGGGAGCTGTTTTTT. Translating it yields CASTLVTSGNTGELFF.

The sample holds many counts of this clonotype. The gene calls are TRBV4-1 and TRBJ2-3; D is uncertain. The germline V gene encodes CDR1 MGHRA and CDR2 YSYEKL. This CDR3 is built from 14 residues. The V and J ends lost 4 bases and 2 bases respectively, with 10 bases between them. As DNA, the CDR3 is TGCGCCAGCAGCCTCGACTCCTACACAGATACGCAGTATTTT. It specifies CASSLDSYTDTQYF.

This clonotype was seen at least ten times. The CDR3 here is CASSPGHVGYEQYF. The CDR3 bases are TGTGCCAGCTCACCGGGCCATGTGGGCTACGAGCAGTACTTC. The chain carries TRBV18 and TRBJ2-7; D not resolved. CDR1 KGHSH and CDR2 LQKENI come from the germline V gene. CDR3 length: 14 residues. Trimming cost V 3 bases and J 3 bases, with 12 bases left between them.

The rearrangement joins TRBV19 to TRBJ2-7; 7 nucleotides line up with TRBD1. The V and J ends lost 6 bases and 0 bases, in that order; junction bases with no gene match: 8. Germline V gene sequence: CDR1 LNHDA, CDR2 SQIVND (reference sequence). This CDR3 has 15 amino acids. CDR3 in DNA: TGTGCCAGTAGACACATACAGGGGAGCTCCTACGAGCAGTACTTC. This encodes CASRHIQGSSYEQYF.

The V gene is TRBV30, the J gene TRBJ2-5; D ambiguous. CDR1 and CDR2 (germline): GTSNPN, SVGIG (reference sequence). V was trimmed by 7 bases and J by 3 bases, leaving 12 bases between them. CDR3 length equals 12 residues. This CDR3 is CALGPDEETQYF. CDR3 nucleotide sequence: TGTGCCTTAGGACCGGATGAAGAGACCCAGTACTTC.

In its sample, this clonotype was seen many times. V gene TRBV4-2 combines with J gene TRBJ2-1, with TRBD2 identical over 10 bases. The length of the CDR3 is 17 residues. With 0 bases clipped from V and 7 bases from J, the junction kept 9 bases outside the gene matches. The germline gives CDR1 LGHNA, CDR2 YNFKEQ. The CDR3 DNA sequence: TGTGCCAGCAGCCAAGATCCCCCTAGCGGGGGTGGAAATGAGCAGTTCTTC. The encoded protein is CASSQDPPSGGGNEQFF.

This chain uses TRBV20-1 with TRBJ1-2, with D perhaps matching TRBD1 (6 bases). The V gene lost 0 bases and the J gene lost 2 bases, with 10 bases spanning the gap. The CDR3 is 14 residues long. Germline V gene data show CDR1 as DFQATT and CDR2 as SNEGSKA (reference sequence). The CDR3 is CSARDFQGNYGYTF. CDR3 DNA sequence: TGCAGTGCTAGAGATTTTCAGGGGAACTATGGCTACACCTTC.

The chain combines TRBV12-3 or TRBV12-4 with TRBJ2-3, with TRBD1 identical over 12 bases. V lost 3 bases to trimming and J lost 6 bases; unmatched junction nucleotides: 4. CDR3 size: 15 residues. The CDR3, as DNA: TGTGCCAGCAGTTTGGGGACAGGGGGCGGTGATACGCAGTATTTT. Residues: CASSLGTGGGDTQYF.

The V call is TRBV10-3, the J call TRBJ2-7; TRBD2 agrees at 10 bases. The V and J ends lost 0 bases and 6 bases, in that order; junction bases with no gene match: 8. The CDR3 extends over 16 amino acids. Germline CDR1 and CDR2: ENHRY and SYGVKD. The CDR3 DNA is TGTGCCATCAGTGAGTCCGGTCTAGCGGGAGTGGCCGAGCAGTACTTC. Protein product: CAISESGLAGVAEQYF.

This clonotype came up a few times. CDR3 DNA sequence: TGTGCCAGTAGCGGCACGGGGGGGACCCAGTACTTC. It encodes CASSGTGGTQYF. The rearrangement joins TRBV6-5 to TRBJ2-5, with 7 positions matching TRBD2. Germline-derived CDR1 and CDR2 are MNHEY and SVGAGI. The CDR3 contains 12 residues. Germline trimming cut 9 bases from V and 7 bases from J; bases unmatched to any gene: 8.

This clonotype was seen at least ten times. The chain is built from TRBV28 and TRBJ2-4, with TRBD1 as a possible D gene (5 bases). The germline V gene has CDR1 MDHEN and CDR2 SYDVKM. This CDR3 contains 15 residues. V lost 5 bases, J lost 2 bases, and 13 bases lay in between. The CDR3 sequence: CASSGDSKPKNIQYF. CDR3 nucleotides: TGTGCCAGCAGTGGAGACAGTAAGCCCAAAAACATTCAGTACTTC.

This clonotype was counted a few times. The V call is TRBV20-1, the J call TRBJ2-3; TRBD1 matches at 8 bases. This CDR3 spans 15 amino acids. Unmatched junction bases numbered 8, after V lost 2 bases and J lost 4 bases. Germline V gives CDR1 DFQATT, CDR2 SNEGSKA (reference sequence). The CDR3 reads CSARSGGLGADTQYF. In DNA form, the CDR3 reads TGCAGTGCTAGATCAGGGGGCCTAGGTGCAGATACGCAGTATTTT.

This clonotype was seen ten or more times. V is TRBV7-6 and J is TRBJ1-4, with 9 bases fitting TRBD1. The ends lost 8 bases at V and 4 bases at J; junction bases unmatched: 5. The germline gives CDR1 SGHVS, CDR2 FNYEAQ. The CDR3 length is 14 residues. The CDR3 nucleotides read TGTGCCAGCCGACAGGGGGGTAATAATGAAAAACTGTTTTTT. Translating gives CASRQGGNNEKLFF.

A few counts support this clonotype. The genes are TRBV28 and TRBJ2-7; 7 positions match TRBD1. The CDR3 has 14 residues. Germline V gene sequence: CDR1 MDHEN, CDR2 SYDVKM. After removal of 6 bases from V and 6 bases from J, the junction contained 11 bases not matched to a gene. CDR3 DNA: TGTGCCAGCAGCCGGGTCGACAGGGTTCTCGAGCAGTACTTC. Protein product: CASSRVDRVLEQYF.

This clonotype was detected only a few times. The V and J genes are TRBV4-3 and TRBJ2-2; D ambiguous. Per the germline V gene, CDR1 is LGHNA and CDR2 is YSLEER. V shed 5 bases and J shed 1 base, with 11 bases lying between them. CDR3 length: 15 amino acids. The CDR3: CASSVERMNTGELFF. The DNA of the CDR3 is TGCGCCAGCAGCGTTGAGAGGATGAACACCGGGGAGCTGTTTTTT.

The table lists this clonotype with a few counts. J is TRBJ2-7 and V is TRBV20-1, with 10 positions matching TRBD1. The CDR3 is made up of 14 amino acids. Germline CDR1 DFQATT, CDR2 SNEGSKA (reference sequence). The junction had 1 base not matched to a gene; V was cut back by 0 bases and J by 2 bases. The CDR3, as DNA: TGCAGTGCTAGAGATGGGACAGGGGCCTACGAGCAGTACTTC. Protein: CSARDGTGAYEQYF.

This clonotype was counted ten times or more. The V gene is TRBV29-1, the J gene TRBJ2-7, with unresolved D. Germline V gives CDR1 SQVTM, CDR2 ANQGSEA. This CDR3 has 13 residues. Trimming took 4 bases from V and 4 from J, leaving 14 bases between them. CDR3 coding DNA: TGCAGCGTTGTCTCCTCCGGCGGTTACGAGCAGTACTTC. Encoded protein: CSVVSSGGYEQYF.